Below are 10 T cell receptor beta chains sequenced from a single sample in a study of cytomegalovirus exposure and HLA in healthy donors. The primer mix had 60 Vbeta and 13 Jbeta primers. Libraries were prepared by immunoSEQ multiplex PCR; TCRdb keeps only in-frame clonotypes and omits some of them. The table lists more than 95,000 clones, over 9.5% of them singletons. The sample taken for sequencing was PBMCs. These receptors were taken from a man in his forties in good health and CMV-seropositive.

The chain joins TRBV4-1 to TRBJ1-3; D uncertain. Germline CDR1 MGHRA, CDR2 YSYEKL. CDR3 size: 15 residues. V was pared by 3 bases and J by 2 bases, with 11 bases between. The CDR3 protein is CASSQEGRTGNTIYF. CDR3 DNA: TGCGCCAGCAGCCAGGAGGGCCGTACTGGAAACACCATATATTTT.

Only a few counts were recorded for this clone. This chain joins TRBV15 and TRBJ2-3; D unclear. V lost 0 bases to trimming and J lost 4 bases, with 5 bases between them. CDR3 length equals 13 residues. In germline, CDR1 is LNHNV, CDR2 YYDKDF (reference sequence). CDR3: CATSRDRADTQYF. The CDR3 DNA sequence: TGTGCCACCAGCAGAGATCGAGCAGATACGCAGTATTTT.

The rearrangement joins TRBV5-1 to TRBJ2-1, with a tentative D call TRBD2 (5 bases). The CDR3 consists of 16 residues. Trimming left V 0 bases short and J 6 bases short, with 16 bases between. Germline CDR1 and CDR2: SGHRS and YFSETQ. This CDR3 reads CASSLGASVGANEQFF. CDR3 sequence (DNA): TGCGCCAGCAGCTTGGGCGCTTCGGTGGGAGCCAATGAGCAGTTCTTC.

This clone was detected only a few times. The chain employs TRBV6-6 and TRBJ2-7, with D possibly matching TRBD1 (5 bases). Trimming pared 5 bases from V and 3 bases from J, leaving 8 bases between. The CDR3 is 12 amino acids. The germline V gene has CDR1 MNHNY and CDR2 SVGAGI (reference sequence). The CDR3: CASSGALYEQYF. The CDR3 bases are TGTGCCAGCAGTGGGGCCCTCTACGAGCAGTACTTC.

The chain uses TRBV11-2 and TRBJ2-1; 7 nucleotides line up with TRBD1. Trimming at V came to 1 base and at J to 7 bases, leaving 7 bases not matched to a gene. This CDR3 has 15 residues. The germline V gene encodes CDR1 SGHAT and CDR2 FQNNGV. The DNA of the CDR3 is TGTGCCAGCAGCTTAGTGGCAGGGGGAGAGAATGAGCAGTTCTTC. This sequence encodes CASSLVAGGENEQFF.

In this sample, this clone turned up a few times. The chain joins TRBV29-1 to TRBJ1-2; D ambiguous. The germline V and J ends were trimmed by 1 base and 2 bases, with 8 bases remaining between them. This CDR3 contains 13 residues. Looked up from germline, CDR1 is SQVTM and CDR2 is ANQGSEA. This chain's CDR3 is CSVEAKTNYGYTF. In nucleotides, the CDR3 is TGCAGCGTTGAAGCAAAGACAAACTATGGCTACACCTTC.

V and J are TRBV7-3 and TRBJ2-3; a possible D gene is TRBD2 (5 bases). This CDR3 region has 14 residues. Per the germline V gene, CDR1 is SGHTA and CDR2 is FQGTGA. Trimming pared 0 bases from V and 3 bases from J, leaving 7 bases between. CDR3 residues: CASSLTTGTDTQYF. The CDR3 nucleotides read TGTGCCAGCAGCTTAACAACGGGGACAGATACGCAGTATTTT.

This clone turned up a few times. The rearrangement uses TRBV6-4 and TRBJ2-2; a possible D gene is TRBD2 (6 bases). Germline CDR1 and CDR2: MRHNA and SNTAGT. Between the trimmed V and J ends, which lost 5 bases and 10 bases, there was a span of 14 bases. The CDR3 sequence is 13 residues long. As DNA, the CDR3 is TGTGCCAGCAGTCTCACGGAGGGGCTGGAGCTGTTTTTT. Translated, it gives CASSLTEGLELFF.

The sample holds a few counts of this clone. The rearrangement joins TRBV27 to TRBJ2-2, with D possibly TRBD2 on 5 matching bases. V was pared by 2 bases and J by 1 base, with 8 bases between. The CDR3 is made up of 15 amino acids. Germline lookup yields CDR1 MNHEY and CDR2 SMNVEV (reference sequence). DNA for the CDR3: TGTGCCAGCAGTTTAGCGGGCCTGAACACCGGGGAGCTGTTTTTT. Its translation is CASSLAGLNTGELFF.

V is TRBV30 and J is TRBJ2-2; D might be TRBD2 (7 bases). The V end was cut by 4 bases, the J end by 8 bases, with 11 bases between. The germline gives CDR1 GTSNPN, CDR2 SVGIG (reference sequence). The CDR3 is 12 residues long. This chain's CDR3 is CAWNGGQGELFF. In DNA form, the CDR3 reads TGTGCCTGGAACGGGGGGCAGGGGGAGCTGTTTTTT. Filled out from reference TRBV30 and TRBJ2-2, the complete variable domain reads SQTIHQWPATLVQPVGSPLSLECTVEGTSNPNLYWYRQAAGRGLQLLFYSVGIGQISSEVPQNLSASRPQDRQFILSSKKLLLSDSGFYLCAWNGGQGELFFGEGSRLTVL.